This T cell receptor beta chain was sequenced during a study of molecular identifiers for immune sequencing clone quantification (dated by TCRdb to between 2018 and 2020). About the study as a whole: For a replicate experiment, RNA from roughly 18,000 or 92,000 naive CD8 T cells was divided into five aliquots, and four of the five aliquots were sequenced. This methods study used CD8 T cells to benchmark TCR RNA copy counting and molecular-identifier clustering-based TCR repertoire sequencing (MIDCIRS). Results and caveats for the whole study, not just this receptor: A single cell's worth of spiked-in Jurkat TCR RNA was reported detectable even among around 1 million naive CD8 T cells. When barcode sub-clustering was not used, chimeric consensus sequences inflated TCR diversity, with chimeras reaching as high as 47%. Identical TCR molecules sharing a barcode could cause highly expanded clone sizes to be underestimated. In CMV-specific effector cells, clones with more than 20 RNA copies accounted for over 97% of molecules, whereas in naive cells such clones accounted for under 1%. Modeling estimated 2.5 to 3.5 recovered TCR RNA copies per cell, compared with about 10 by digital PCR, which implies around 30% capture efficiency. Naive libraries contained spiked-in Jurkat TCR RNA (around ten copies' worth), which is not part of the donor repertoire.

Library preparation was by PCR. These reads were obtained on an Illumina HiSeq 4000. Bulk TCR libraries were made following a previously described method, with the TCR primers given in Table S5. Purification of total RNA was performed with the Qiagen AllPrep DNA/RNA kit. Before any analysis, reads coming from multiple sequencing runs of the same library were combined into one pool. In the source study's methods: Reads were retained only if their TCR constant sequence matched exactly, and those retained reads were trimmed to 150 nt and grouped according to their 12-nt molecular barcodes. Reads in each barcode group were sub-clustered using a 15% Levenshtein threshold, and a quality-weighted consensus sequence was built for each RNA molecule. Non-functional sequences were discarded, and so were lower-count sequences lying one edit away from another sequence. On the basis of fitting two negative binomial distributions, barcode sub-clusters with fewer than 20% of the maximum read count were discarded. Through fastp at Q25 and MiXCR, TCRdb rebuilt clones from the public reads, retaining in-frame beta chains. CDR3 protein duplicates are merged, each entry listing the most common genes and DNA. TCRdb, not the authors, supplied the V and J calls. This sample gives around 480,000 distinct CDR3 sequences in total; about 22% of them show up just once. The ten biggest clones cover about 0.8% of the sample.

CDR1 and CDR2, per the germline V gene (reference sequence), are LGHDT and YNNKEL. V lost 1 base and J lost 9 bases; the stretch between them is 7 bases long. Including the terminal cysteine and phenylalanine, the CDR3 comprises 13 residues. Only the CDR3 portion is preserved as DNA: 39 bases, with reading frame beginning at the first base. Naive CD8 T cell libraries were made from roughly 18,000 to 920,000 sorted cells using 10%, 30% or 50% of purified RNA. Naive CD8 T cells, defined as CD8+CD4-CCR7+CD45RA+, were FACS-sorted into RLT Plus buffer on a BD FACSAria II. To test detection sensitivity, Jurkat RNA equivalent to more than 9 TCR copies was spiked into samples of roughly 18,000-1,000,000 naive CD8 T cells. Enrichment of CD8 T cells was done with RosetteSep CD8+ T Cell Enrichment Cocktail plus Ficoll-Paque, and ACK red cell lysis came afterward. This clonotype came up many times. Its binding antigen is unknown. Base qualities were left out, and no much larger clone turns up one base away.

The origin of this receptor is a human donor in good health. Some libraries in this study had Jurkat cell RNA spiked in. The rearrangement combines TRBV3-1 with TRBJ1-6; no D gene can be assigned with confidence. What was sequenced was naive CD8+ T cells from blood, with Jurkat cell RNA spiked in. The cell subset or site label for this specimen denotes: FACS-sorted CD8+CD4-CCR7+CD45RA+ naive T cells. The DNA sequence is as follows: TGTGCCAGCAGCCAAGGTGTCGGTTCACCCCTCCACTTT. It translates as CASSQGVGSPLHF.